The clone carrying this TCR beta chain was seen a handful of times. Its antigen is as yet unknown. Deletions cut 6 bases from V and 2 bases from J, with 13 bases between. CDR3 size: 14 residues. In germline, CDR1 is MNHEY, CDR2 SVGAGI. This entry is derived from a study of cytomegalovirus exposure and HLA in healthy donors. The PCR used 60 Vbeta and 13 Jbeta primers. Sequencing was performed with immunoSEQ multiplex PCR; in TCRdb, only in-frame clones are kept and a portion is missing. The sample shows 150,000 to 200,000 clones, roughly four fifths of them seen only once. Findings and caveats of the study: The study flagged roughly 150 TCR beta chains as cytomegalovirus-associated.

Source material: PBMCs. This chain links TRBV6-5 with TRBJ1-1, with unresolved D. The sequence derives from a man aged 45-60 years in good health and CMV-seropositive. CDR3 sequence reads: CASSPWAKNTEAFF. The CDR3 nucleotides are TGTGCCAGCAGCCCATGGGCAAAAAACACTGAAGCTTTCTTT.